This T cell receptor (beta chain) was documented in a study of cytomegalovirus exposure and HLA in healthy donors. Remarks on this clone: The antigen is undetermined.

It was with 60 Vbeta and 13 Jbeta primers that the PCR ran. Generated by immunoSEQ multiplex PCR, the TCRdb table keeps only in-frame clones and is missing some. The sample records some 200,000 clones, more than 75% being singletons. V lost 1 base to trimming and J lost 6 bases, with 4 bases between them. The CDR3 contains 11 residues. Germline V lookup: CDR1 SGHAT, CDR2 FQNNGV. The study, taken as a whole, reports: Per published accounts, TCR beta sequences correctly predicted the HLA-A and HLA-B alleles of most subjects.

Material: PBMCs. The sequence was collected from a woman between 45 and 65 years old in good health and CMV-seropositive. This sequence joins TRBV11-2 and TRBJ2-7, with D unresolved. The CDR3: CASSLGVEQYF. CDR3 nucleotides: TGTGCCAGCAGCTTAGGAGTCGAGCAGTACTTC.